This passage covers 21 T cell receptor beta chains from one sample sequenced in a study of T cells in Graves' hyperthyroidism and ophthalmopathy. RNA transcripts provided the source from which TCR beta CDR3 regions were amplified. The HTBI primer set was used in a first-round RT-PCR of the TCR CDR3. One entry per CDR3 protein results from TCRdb running MiXCR on the multiplex PCR reads. The sample yields hundreds of thousands of distinct CDR3 sequences, 15% seen once. The sequencing sample was made of blood. The receptors shown here come from a woman in her 30s with Graves' hyperthyroidism.

This clonotype was detected a few times. The chain links TRBV5-8 to TRBJ1-5; weak D call: TRBD1 (5 bases). V lost 6 bases and J 1 base, leaving 14 bases between the germline ends. The CDR3 is made up of 15 amino acids. Germline loops: CDR1 SGHTS, CDR2 YDEGEE. The CDR3 loop reads CASNNGGRSNQPQHF. CDR3 DNA sequence: TGTGCCAGCAATAATGGGGGAAGGAGCAATCAGCCCCAGCATTTT.

This clonotype was seen many times. The rearrangement uses TRBV20-1 and TRBJ2-3; 12 bases fit TRBD1. Germline values: CDR1 DFQATT, CDR2 SNEGSKA (reference sequence). V was pared by 6 bases and J by 2 bases, with 3 bases of the junction left unmatched. The CDR3 loop spans 14 amino acids. Written as DNA, the CDR3 is TGCAGTGCACCGGGACAGGGGGCCACAGATACGCAGTATTTT. This translates into CSAPGQGATDTQYF.

There are many counts of this clonotype. The gene calls are TRBV24-1 and TRBJ2-5; possibly TRBD2 for D (6 bases). Trimming took 3 bases from V and 5 from J, leaving 15 bases between them. CDR1 and CDR2 from the germline V gene are KGHDR and SFDVKD. This CDR3 region has 15 residues. The CDR3 DNA is TGTGCCACCAGTGATATTAGCGGAGGGGCGGAGACCCAGTACTTC. It yields the protein CATSDISGGAETQYF.

The V and J genes are TRBV5-6 and TRBJ2-5; no clear D. Trimming pared 0 bases from V and 5 bases from J, leaving 11 bases between. Germline V gives CDR1 SGHDT, CDR2 YYEEEE. The CDR3 has 14 residues. The CDR3 sequence: CASSLAQAAETQYF. The CDR3 bases are TGTGCCAGCAGCTTGGCTCAGGCTGCCGAGACCCAGTACTTC.

This clonotype was picked up one time. J is TRBJ2-1 and V is TRBV3-1, with a weak D call TRBD1 (8 bases). Deletions cut 2 bases from V and 7 bases from J, with 15 bases between. Per germline, CDR1 LGHDT and CDR2 YNNKEL (reference sequence). This CDR3 has 15 residues. The chain's CDR3 is CASSQWTGRVNEQFF. CDR3 bases: TGTGCCAGCAGCCAATGGACAGGGAGGGTGAATGAGCAGTTCTTC.

This clonotype has only a few counts. The chain couples TRBV3-1 to TRBJ2-7; TRBD1 matches 7 bases. CDR3 length: 14 amino acids. The germline V gene encodes CDR1 LGHDT and CDR2 YNNKEL (reference sequence). V lost 0 bases and J lost 7; bases outside the gene matches: 6. CDR3 region: CASSQETGMREQYF. The CDR3 region has the DNA TGTGCCAGCAGCCAAGAGACAGGGATGCGGGAGCAGTACTTC.

CDR3 protein: CSVESQSSYNEQFF. The CDR3 DNA follows: TGCAGCGTTGAGTCACAGAGCTCCTACAATGAGCAGTTCTTC. V is TRBV29-1 and J is TRBJ2-1; D is ambiguous. The CDR3 contains 14 residues. Per the germline V gene, CDR1 is SQVTM and CDR2 is ANQGSEA. Between the trimmed V and J ends, which lost 3 bases and 0 bases, there was a span of 9 bases.

This clonotype was seen ten or more times. The chain carries TRBV5-6 and TRBJ1-2; 9 bases agree with TRBD1. The CDR3 totals 15 residues. V lost 4 bases to trimming and J lost 7 bases; unmatched junction nucleotides: 11. Per germline, CDR1 SGHDT and CDR2 YYEEEE. The CDR3 sequence is CASSRRQGVFSGYTF. The CDR3 nucleotides read TGTGCCAGCAGCCGCCGACAGGGGGTGTTTTCTGGCTACACCTTC.

The chain recombines TRBV10-3 with TRBJ2-1, with 7 bases that match TRBD2. The V and J ends lost 9 bases and 5 bases, in that order; junction bases with no gene match: 1. Germline V gene sequence: CDR1 ENHRY, CDR2 SYGVKD. CDR3 length equals 11 residues. The CDR3 DNA reads TGTGCCATAGCGGGGAACAATGAGCAGTTCTTC. Its translation: CAIAGNNEQFF.

This clonotype was recorded a few times. The chain is built from TRBV7-9 and TRBJ2-7, with D unclear. Germline CDR1 and CDR2: SEHNR and FQNEAQ (reference sequence). The CDR3 is 13 residues long. V was shortened by 3 bases and J by 7 bases, with 13 bases between the two germline ends. The CDR3 region has the DNA TGTGCCAGCAGCTTGTTAAGCTCTCGGGAGCAGTACTTC. Its translation is CASSLLSSREQYF.

The chain recombines TRBV9 with TRBJ2-1; 9 bases map to TRBD2. Germline CDR1 is SGDLS and CDR2 is YYNGEE. The CDR3 length is 15 residues. The V segment lost 4 bases and the J segment 9 bases; nucleotides outside the gene matches: 11. The DNA for the CDR3 is TGTGCCAGCAGCAACAGAGGCGGGAGGGAGGGTGAGCAGTTCTTC. It yields the protein CASSNRGGREGEQFF. Based on the CDR3 plus reference TRBV9 and TRBJ2-1, the full variable domain is DSGVTQTPKHLITATGQRVTLRCSPRSGDLSVYWYQQSLDQGLQFLIQYYNGEERAKGNILERFSAQQFPDLHSELNLSSLELGDSALYFCASSNRGGREGEQFFGPGTRLTVL.

The rearrangement joins TRBV5-1 to TRBJ2-2; D is undetermined. Germline V gene lookup returns CDR1 SGHRS and CDR2 YFSETQ. The CDR3 spans 16 residues. V lost 5 bases to trimming and J lost 3 bases, with 17 bases between them. CDR3 protein: CASSPAGLRHTGELFF. CDR3 nucleotides: TGCGCCAGCAGTCCCGCCGGGCTGAGACACACCGGGGAGCTGTTTTTT.

This clonotype was detected many times. This chain joins TRBV12-3 or TRBV12-4 and TRBJ1-5; D perhaps matches TRBD1 (6 bases). This CDR3 comprises 14 residues. Between the trimmed V and J ends, which lost 5 bases and 4 bases, there was a span of 12 bases. The CDR3: CASSPRTDNQPQHF. As DNA, the CDR3 is TGTGCCAGCAGTCCACGGACAGATAATCAGCCCCAGCATTTT.

This clonotype was seen more than once but under ten times. The chain links TRBV9 to TRBJ2-5; TRBD2 matches at 11 bases. V was pared by 0 bases and J by 5 bases, with 6 bases of the junction left unmatched. The germline V gene encodes CDR1 SGDLS and CDR2 YYNGEE. The CDR3 consists of 16 residues. The DNA for the CDR3 is TGTGCCAGCAGCGTAGGGGTAGCGGGAGGGCTGGAGACCCAGTACTTC. This encodes CASSVGVAGGLETQYF.

In this sample, this clonotype turned up many times. J is TRBJ2-5 and V is TRBV20-1; 8 bases line up with TRBD1. The length of the CDR3 is 13 residues. Germline CDR1 DFQATT, CDR2 SNEGSKA (reference sequence). The J segment lost 7 bases and the V segment lost 5 bases, leaving 9 bases of the junction unmatched. The CDR3, as DNA: TGCAGTGCTTCAGGACAGGACAGGGCGACCCAGTACTTC. It is translated as CSASGQDRATQYF.

The chain employs TRBV6-1 and TRBJ1-2; D is perhaps TRBD1 (6 bases). V was clipped by 8 bases and J by 4 bases, with 26 bases between them. The CDR3 spans 17 residues. CDR1 MNHNS and CDR2 SASEGT come from the germline V gene. The CDR3 nucleotides read TGTGCCAGCTGGGATGTGGGGGGCGTTACCCGTGTCTATGGCTACACCTTC. This gives the protein CASWDVGGVTRVYGYTF.

This clonotype was picked up many times. V usage is TRBV28 and J usage is TRBJ2-3, with 15 nucleotides matching TRBD2. This CDR3 spans 18 amino acids. With V trimmed by 3 bases and J by 5 bases, 9 bases remained unmatched. Germline values: CDR1 MDHEN, CDR2 SYDVKM. CDR3 DNA: TGTGCCAGCAGTTTTACGAAGGGACTAGCGGGAGGTGTAGATACGCAGTATTTT. Translating it yields CASSFTKGLAGGVDTQYF. Full variable domain (remainder filled in from reference TRBV28 and TRBJ2-3): DVKVTQSSRYLVKRTGEKVFLECVQDMDHENMFWYRQDPGLGLRLIYFSYDVKMKEKGDIPEGYSVSREKKERFSLILESASTNQTSMYLCASSFTKGLAGGVDTQYFGPGTRLTVL.

This clonotype was detected ten times or more. The chain combines TRBV4-1 with TRBJ2-7; D unclear. Between the trimmed V and J ends, which lost 0 bases and 3 bases, there was a span of 9 bases. Germline loops: CDR1 MGHRA, CDR2 YSYEKL. This CDR3 is 14 amino acids long. The CDR3 is CASSQEFGVYEQYF. CDR3 coding DNA: TGCGCCAGCAGCCAAGAATTCGGAGTCTACGAGCAGTACTTC.

This clonotype was picked up a small number of times. The gene calls are TRBV5-1 and TRBJ1-4, with D perhaps matching TRBD1 (5 bases). V lost 3 bases to trimming and J lost 0 bases, with 9 bases between them. This CDR3 contains 15 residues. The germline gives CDR1 SGHRS, CDR2 YFSETQ. CDR3 sequence: CASSSQGATNEKLFF. DNA for the CDR3: TGCGCCAGCAGCTCTCAGGGAGCAACTAATGAAAAACTGTTTTTT.

The chain uses TRBV6-1 and TRBJ2-5; 10 nucleotides line up with TRBD2. This CDR3 has 15 residues. Trimming removed 4 bases from V and 1 base from J; junction bases left unmatched: 3. Germline V gene lookup returns CDR1 MNHNS and CDR2 SASEGT. The CDR3 spells CASSGLAGPQETQYF. Written as DNA, the CDR3 is TGTGCCAGCAGTGGACTAGCGGGCCCCCAAGAGACCCAGTACTTC.

The V call is TRBV11-2, the J call TRBJ1-6, with 8 bases aligning to TRBD1. Germline V gene data show CDR1 as SGHAT and CDR2 as FQNNGV. J gave up 7 bases and V 4 bases, and 6 bases lay outside the gene matches. This CDR3 spans 15 amino acids. CDR3 sequence reads: CASSSYGDRNSPLHF. The CDR3 DNA reads as TGTGCCAGCAGCTCCTACGGGGACAGGAATTCACCCCTCCACTTT.